Listed below are T cell receptor beta chains from one sample, sequenced in a study of cytomegalovirus exposure and HLA in healthy donors. Profiling relied on immunoSEQ multiplex PCR, and the TCRdb table lists in-frame clones only, not all of them. This table has about 160,000 clones, approximately 80% appearing once. The sample comprised PBMCs. The receptors shown here come from a woman aged 25 to 39 in good health and CMV-seropositive. Each CDR3 is given with its conserved first and last residue. The D gene is left open where the match is weak. Clone sizes are given selectively: once, few, many, or a class where the clone is expanded.

v_gene: TRBV5-4
j_gene: TRBJ1-1
d_gene: .
abundance: .
CDR3nt: TGTGCCAGCAGCTTGGCGGGTAAGAACACTGAAGCTTTCTTT
CDR3aa: CASSLAGKNTEAFF

v_gene: TRBV11-3
j_gene: TRBJ2-6
d_gene: .
abundance: .
CDR3nt: TGTGCCAGCAGCTTAGGCAGGGAATACTCTGGGGCCAACGTCCTGACTTTC
CDR3aa: CASSLGREYSGANVLTF

v_gene: TRBV5-6
j_gene: TRBJ2-5
d_gene: TRBD1
abundance: few
CDR3nt: TGTGCCAGCAGCTTGCCGGACAGGGAGACCCAGTACTTC
CDR3aa: CASSLPDRETQYF

v_gene: TRBV7-2
j_gene: TRBJ1-5
d_gene: .
abundance: .
CDR3nt: TGTGCCAGCAGCCCCACCCCCGGTCTATATAGCAATCAGCCCCAGCATTTT
CDR3aa: CASSPTPGLYSNQPQHF

v_gene: TRBV6-5
j_gene: TRBJ1-2
d_gene: .
abundance: .
CDR3nt: TGTGCCAGCAGTTACGGGGGCCCCTGGGGTGGCTACACCTTC
CDR3aa: CASSYGGPWGGYTF

v_gene: TRBV5-1
j_gene: TRBJ2-3
d_gene: TRBD2
abundance: .
CDR3nt: TGCGCCAGCAGGCCCCCGGGACTAGCGGGGGGCACAGATACGCAGTATTTT
CDR3aa: CASRPPGLAGGTDTQYF

v_gene: TRBV11-2
j_gene: TRBJ2-3
d_gene: .
abundance: few
CDR3nt: TGTGCCAGCAGCCCACAAAGGGACACCGCCTCCCCAGATACGCAGTATTTT
CDR3aa: CASSPQRDTASPDTQYF

v_gene: TRBV7-9
j_gene: TRBJ1-5
d_gene: .
abundance: .
CDR3nt: TGTGCCAGCAGCTTTTCCCTCGGCAATCAGCCCCAGCATTTT
CDR3aa: CASSFSLGNQPQHF

v_gene: TRBV4-1
j_gene: TRBJ1-2
d_gene: TRBD1
abundance: .
CDR3nt: TGCGCCAGCAGCCATACTAGGACAGGGGCACCGAACTATGGCTACACCTTC
CDR3aa: CASSHTRTGAPNYGYTF

v_gene: TRBV23-1
j_gene: TRBJ1-2
d_gene: .
abundance: .
CDR3nt: TGCGCCAGCAGTCAAGGGACCGGCGGGGGTGGCTACACCTTC
CDR3aa: CASSQGTGGGGYTF